The 10 T cell receptor beta chains given below trace back to one sample, sequenced in a study of blood T cell repertoires in COVID-19. This table comes from immunoSEQ multiplex PCR, and its TCRdb copy is limited to in-frame clones, with some not included. The sample holds roughly 110,000 clones; 75% to 85% are singletons and the top ten take 7.9%. Sequencing was carried out using peripheral blood. These receptors all stem from a man in his sixties or seventies with acute or convalescent COVID-19.

This rearrangement joins TRBV6-5 to TRBJ2-5; 7 bases are shared with TRBD1. Germline CDR1 and CDR2: MNHEY and SVGAGI. The V and J ends lost 6 bases and 2 bases, in that order; junction bases with no gene match: 9. The CDR3 extends over 15 amino acids. CDR3 protein: CASSPPDRVQETQYF. The DNA for the CDR3 is TGTGCCAGCAGCCCACCCGACAGGGTTCAAGAGACCCAGTACTTC.

The chain uses TRBV28 and TRBJ2-1; D unresolved. CDR1 and CDR2 (germline): MDHEN, SYDVKM. This CDR3 has 15 residues. V lost 6 bases to trimming and J lost 8 bases, with 20 bases between them. This CDR3 is CASSTFLRVEYEQFF. In nucleotides, the CDR3 is TGTGCCAGCAGCACCTTTTTAAGAGTCGAGTATGAGCAGTTCTTC.

This chain uses TRBV19 with TRBJ1-5, with D unclear. The CDR3 is 15 residues long. The germline V gene has CDR1 LNHDA and CDR2 SQIVND (reference sequence). V shed 5 bases and J shed 2 bases, with 13 bases lying between them. The CDR3 DNA follows: TGTGCCAGTAGTCGTAGCGATGTCGGCAATCAGCCCCAGCATTTT. Encoded protein: CASSRSDVGNQPQHF.

The chain joins TRBV5-1 to TRBJ2-4; TRBD2 is a possible D gene (6 bases). Trimming removed 3 bases at V and 0 bases at J, with 7 bases between. Looked up from germline, CDR1 is SGHRS and CDR2 is YFSETQ. The CDR3 has 14 amino acids. The chain's CDR3 is CASSWGLAKNIQYF. For the CDR3, the DNA is TGCGCCAGCAGCTGGGGACTAGCCAAAAACATTCAGTACTTC. Filled out from reference TRBV5-1 and TRBJ2-4, the complete variable domain reads KAGVTQTPRYLIKTRGQQVTLSCSPISGHRSVSWYQQTPGQGLQFLFEYFSETQRNKGNFPGRFSGRQFSNSRSEMNVSTLELGDSALYLCASSWGLAKNIQYFGAGTRLSVL.

CDR3 in amino acids: CAWSVLSRTYNSPLHF. The CDR3 DNA reads TGTGCCTGGAGTGTACTGTCGAGGACCTATAATTCACCCCTCCACTTT. The chain couples TRBV30 to TRBJ1-6; D gene unclear. The V gene's germline CDR1 is GTSNPN and CDR2 SVGIG (reference sequence). The CDR3 is made up of 16 amino acids. V was clipped by 0 bases and J by 2 bases, with 11 bases between them.

This chain joins TRBV10-2 and TRBJ2-2, with 7 bases aligning to TRBD1. The CDR3 has 17 amino acids. Germline-derived CDR1 and CDR2 are WSHSY and SAAADI. Trimming removed 6 bases from V and 5 bases from J; junction bases left unmatched: 15. The CDR3 bases are TGCGCCAGCAGCCCCGCCTTCCGACAGGGCGGAACCGGGGAGCTGTTTTTT. Residues: CASSPAFRQGGTGELFF.

V usage is TRBV19 and J usage is TRBJ1-1; maybe TRBD1 (6 bases). The CDR3 runs to 13 residues. Germline loops: CDR1 LNHDA, CDR2 SQIVND (reference sequence). V lost 7 bases to trimming and J lost 4 bases, with 13 bases between them. This CDR3 is CASNNRVSTEAFF. CDR3 DNA sequence: TGTGCCAGTAATAACAGGGTGAGCACTGAAGCTTTCTTT.

The CDR3 protein is CASIQPGTGGYYGYTF. For the CDR3, the DNA is TGTGCCAGCATCCAACCCGGGACAGGGGGTTACTATGGCTACACCTTC. The chain links TRBV6-6 to TRBJ1-2; 11 nucleotides line up with TRBD1. Germline V gene lookup returns CDR1 MNHNY and CDR2 SVGAGI (reference sequence). There are 16 residues in the CDR3. The ends lost 7 bases at V and 3 bases at J; junction bases unmatched: 10.

The J gene is TRBJ1-2, the V gene TRBV10-3, with D maybe TRBD1 (6 bases). Germline CDR1 ENHRY, CDR2 SYGVKD. The CDR3 sequence is 14 residues long. Trimming took off 0 bases at V and 8 bases at J, with 13 bases between the two ends. CDR3 nucleotide sequence: TGTGCCATCAGTGAGTCGCCAGGGGAGTTGGGCTACACCTTC. This sequence encodes CAISESPGELGYTF.

This chain links TRBV6-2 or TRBV6-3 with TRBJ2-1; 13 bases fit TRBD2. Germline-derived CDR1 and CDR2 are MNHEY and SVGEGT. Unmatched junction bases numbered 10, after V lost 6 bases and J lost 5 bases. The CDR3 is made up of 17 amino acids. Written as DNA, the CDR3 is TGTGCCAGCAGCCTCACTAGCGGGAGGGCCTACCACAATGAGCAGTTCTTC. Protein product: CASSLTSGRAYHNEQFF.